A selection of T cell receptor beta chains follows, all from one sample in a study of OX40 agonist ivuxolimab in advanced cancers. The repertoire was sequenced with immunoSEQ multiplex PCR; TCRdb's copy has only in-frame clones and lacks some. The sample holds more than 85,000 clones, about 90% seen once. The sequences come from CD4+ or CD8+ T cells sorted from blood, collected in a trial of the OX40 agonist ivuxolimab. All receptors derive from an adult with an advanced solid tumor such as melanoma, head and neck, liver or kidney cancer. Both conserved end residues are part of each CDR3. Fields, in order: clone size, V gene, J gene, D gene, CDR3 DNA, CDR3 protein. D genes are given only for firm matches. For some rows the clone size is stated as once, few or many, or as a class when expanded; others skip it.

>-|TRBV15|TRBJ2-3|-
TGTGCCACCAGCAGAGCGGAGGGGACGCAGTATTTT
CATSRAEGTQYF
>-|TRBV6-7|TRBJ2-7|-
TGTGCCAGCAGTTACTCGGGCCCCCGGGAACTCTATCACGAGCAGTACTTC
CASSYSGPRELYHEQYF
>-|TRBV6-6|TRBJ2-2|-
TGTGCCAGCAGTGTCTTCGGGGAGCTGTTTTTT
CASSVFGELFF
>-|TRBV5-6|TRBJ2-7|TRBD1
TGTGCCAGCAGCTACTGGTCCGGGACAGGATACGAGCAGTACTTC
CASSYWSGTGYEQYF
>-|TRBV6-4|TRBJ1-2|TRBD1
TGTGCCAGCACCCGGGACAGGGGGCTTAAAGTCGGCTACACCTTC
CASTRDRGLKVGYTF
>-|TRBV11-3|TRBJ1-1|-
TGTGCCAGCAGCTTAACCGGGATCAACACTGAAGCTTTCTTT
CASSLTGINTEAFF
>-|TRBV28|TRBJ2-1|-
TGTGCCAGCAGTTTAATGGGGGCGAATGAGCAGTTCTTC
CASSLMGANEQFF
>-|TRBV18|TRBJ1-1|TRBD1
TGTGCCAGCTCACCTCCCGGGACAGGGCTGAACACTGAAGCTTTCTTT
CASSPPGTGLNTEAFF
>-|TRBV28|TRBJ1-2|TRBD1
TGTGCCAGCAGAGGGACAGGGCGATATGGCTACACCTTC
CASRGTGRYGYTF
>-|TRBV19|TRBJ1-3|-
TGTGCCAGTAGCCAGCGGCAGCTGTCTGGAAACACCATATATTTT
CASSQRQLSGNTIYF
>-|TRBV28|TRBJ2-3|-
TGTGCCAGCAGACACCGTCTAGCTTCAGGCACAGATACGCAGTATTTT
CASRHRLASGTDTQYF
>once|TRBV7-3|TRBJ1-1|TRBD1
TGTGCCAGCAGCCTTCTTTACAGGGGAGGGTACACTGAAGCTTTCTTT
CASSLLYRGGYTEAFF
>-|TRBV5-1|TRBJ2-5|TRBD2
TGCGCCAGCAGCATGCGGACTAGCGGGAGTTGGCAAGAGACCCAGTACTTC
CASSMRTSGSWQETQYF
>-|TRBV7-2|TRBJ1-2|-
TGTGCCAGCAGTGTACAGGTCTATGGCTACACCTTC
CASSVQVYGYTF
>-|TRBV29-1|TRBJ2-7|-
TGCAGCGTTGGTGCCCAAATGGCTCAGCAGTACTTC
CSVGAQMAQQYF
>-|TRBV7-2|TRBJ1-1|-
TGTGCCAGCAGCTTAGTAGGGGCTATGAACACTGAAGCTTTCTTT
CASSLVGAMNTEAFF
>-|TRBV18|TRBJ2-1|TRBD2
TGTGCCAGCTCACTGGGGACTAGAAATGAGCAGTTCTTC
CASSLGTRNEQFF
>few|TRBV10-3|TRBJ1-1|-
TGTGCCATCAGTGAGCTGCAATTGAACACTGAAGCTTTCTTT
CAISELQLNTEAFF
>-|TRBV5-1|TRBJ2-5|-
TGCGCCAGCAGCTTAACTAGAGAAGAGACCCAGTACTTC
CASSLTREETQYF
>-|TRBV6-5|TRBJ2-7|-
TGTGCCAGCAGACTGTTCAGGGAATTGGGGTACGAGCAGTACTTC
CASRLFRELGYEQYF
>-|TRBV27|TRBJ2-3|TRBD2
TGTGCCAGCAGTTCGCCCGGGAGGACGGCCACAGATACGCAGTATTTT
CASSSPGRTATDTQYF
>-|TRBV7-2|TRBJ2-1|-
TGTGCCAGCAGCTTTTACAATGAGCAGTTCTTC
CASSFYNEQFF
>-|TRBV5-1|TRBJ2-7|TRBD1
TGCGCCAGCAGCACTGGACAGGGGGTGACCTACGAGCAGTACTTC
CASSTGQGVTYEQYF
>-|TRBV28|TRBJ1-5|-
TGTGCCAGCAGTTTAAGGCAGGGGAGCAATCAGCCCCAGCATTTT
CASSLRQGSNQPQHF
>-|TRBV28|TRBJ1-1|-
TGTGCCAGCAGAAAAGGGGAGAGCACTGAAGCTTTCTTT
CASRKGESTEAFF
>-|TRBV4-2|TRBJ1-5|-
TGTGCCAGCAGCCAAGATCTTGGGGGTGCCAATCAGCCCCAGCATTTT
CASSQDLGGANQPQHF
>-|TRBV5-1|TRBJ2-3|TRBD2
TGCGCCAGCAGCTTGATGACTAGCGGGTCAGATACGCAGTATTTT
CASSLMTSGSDTQYF
>once|TRBV5-1|TRBJ1-1|-
TGCGCCAGCAGCTCCGAGGGGGGCTGGACTGAAGCTTTCTTT
CASSSEGGWTEAFF
>-|TRBV28|TRBJ2-7|-
TGTGCCAGCAGTTTAAGAGGGGCCTCGTACTTC
CASSLRGASYF
>-|TRBV5-4|TRBJ2-5|-
TGTGCCAGCAGCTCACCGGACCCCGGGGAGACCCAGTACTTC
CASSSPDPGETQYF
>-|TRBV2|TRBJ1-1|-
TGTGCCAGCACCGGGTACAACACTGAAGCTTTCTTT
CASTGYNTEAFF
>-|TRBV6-5|TRBJ2-7|TRBD2
TGTGCCAGCAGTTACATTAGTCCGGGGGGCGAGCAGTACTTC
CASSYISPGGEQYF
>-|TRBV30|TRBJ2-5|TRBD2
TGTGCCTGGAGTGTCGGAGCGGGAGTCGGGGAGACCCAGTACTTC
CAWSVGAGVGETQYF
>-|TRBV28|TRBJ2-1|-
TGTGCCAGCATGAGCTTGGGAGGGGGCGCCTACAATGAGCAGTTCTTC
CASMSLGGGAYNEQFF
>-|TRBV7-3|TRBJ2-5|-
TGTGCCAGCAGCTTAACGGGGCTCGCGGACCAAGAGACCCAGTACTTC
CASSLTGLADQETQYF
>-|TRBV19|TRBJ1-2|-
TGTGCCAGTAGCGGCTCCTATGGCTACACCTTC
CASSGSYGYTF
>-|TRBV18|TRBJ1-4|TRBD1
TGTGCCAGCTCATCCGGGACAGGGAACAATGAAAAACTGTTTTTT
CASSSGTGNNEKLFF
>once|TRBV28|TRBJ1-1|-
TGTGCCAGCAGTTTGTGGGATCGGAACACTGAAGCTTTCTTT
CASSLWDRNTEAFF
>few|TRBV19|TRBJ2-7|-
TGTGCCAGTACTGACAGCGGATACGTAGGGGAGCAGTACTTC
CASTDSGYVGEQYF
>once|TRBV5-6|TRBJ1-2|TRBD1
TGTGCCAGCAGCTTCGGACAGGGGCGCTACACCTTC
CASSFGQGRYTF
>once|TRBV5-1|TRBJ1-4|-
TGCGCCAGCAGCTTGGAGGGGTTTTGGGCTCGCACTAATGAAAAACTGTTTTTT
CASSLEGFWARTNEKLFF
>-|TRBV5-1|TRBJ2-1|TRBD2
TGCGCCAGCAGCTTGGACGGCGGGAGGTCCTACAATGAGCAGTTCTTC
CASSLDGGRSYNEQFF